The 10 T cell receptor beta chains given below trace back to one sample, sequenced in a study of graft-versus-host responses after intestinal transplantation. What these receptors recognize is not known. Profiled with immunoSEQ multiplex PCR; TCRdb holds only in-frame clones, not every one. The repertoire holds 100,000 or so clones, with roughly 91% as singletons. The sample in question was unstimulated CD4+ T cells sorted from spleen or lymph node cells, obtained before transplant. The origin of the receptors is a human donor who was the organ donor for an intestinal transplant.

The V gene is TRBV6-1, the J gene TRBJ2-1; TRBD1 matches 8 bases. The V and J ends lost 1 base and 13 bases, in that order; junction bases with no gene match: 9. The CDR3 is made up of 14 amino acids. Germline values: CDR1 MNHNS, CDR2 SASEGT. The CDR3: CASSEGLGTGVQFF. The CDR3 DNA reads TGTGCCAGCAGTGAAGGTCTAGGGACAGGCGTACAGTTCTTC.

To note about this clone: The germline gene is not matched at one end of the junction; a read error may be the cause. The V and J genes are TRBV7-2 and TRBJ2-3, with 10 nucleotides matching TRBD2. CDR1 and CDR2 (germline): SGHTA, FQGNSA. The CDR3 is 13 amino acids. The CDR3 is CASSLVYSGGYEF. In nucleotides, the CDR3 is TGTGCCAGCAGCTTAGTATATAGCGGGGGGTACGAATTT.

This chain joins TRBV6-1 and TRBJ1-2; D is unclear. Trimming pared 5 bases from V and 6 bases from J, leaving 7 bases between. Per germline, CDR1 MNHNS and CDR2 SASEGT. There are 11 residues in the CDR3. DNA for the CDR3: TGTGCCAGCAGTCCCCGGGATGGCTACACCTTC. It yields the protein CASSPRDGYTF.

The chain links TRBV7-3 to TRBJ1-6; 8 bases align to TRBD1. Per the germline V gene, CDR1 is SGHTA and CDR2 is FQGTGA. There are 15 residues in the CDR3. V lost 5 bases to trimming and J lost 7 bases; unmatched junction nucleotides: 7. Here the CDR3 DNA reads TGTGCCAGCAGCCTCGGGACAGGATTCAATTCACCCCTCCACTTT. Translated: CASSLGTGFNSPLHF. Drawing the rest from reference TRBV7-3 and TRBJ1-6, the complete variable domain is GAGVSQTPSNKVTEKGKYVELRCDPISGHTALYWYRQSLGQGPEFLIYFQGTGAADDSGLPNDRFFAVRPEGSVSTLKIQRTERGDSAVYLCASSLGTGFNSPLHFGNGTRLTVT.

The table lists this clone with a count of one. The chain joins TRBV6-6 to TRBJ2-2, with D possibly TRBD1 on 5 matching bases. Trimming took 5 bases from V and 5 from J, leaving 12 bases between them. This CDR3 spans 14 amino acids. Germline V gene sequence: CDR1 MNHNY, CDR2 SVGAGI (reference sequence). The CDR3, as DNA: TGTGCCAGCAGTACCCAACAGGTTACCGGGGAGCTGTTTTTT. It is translated as CASSTQQVTGELFF.

The chain employs TRBV7-3 and TRBJ2-1; unclear D gene. The length of the CDR3 is 14 residues. Per germline, CDR1 SGHTA and CDR2 FQGTGA. V lost 5 bases and J 2 bases, leaving 10 bases between the germline ends. This chain's CDR3 is CASSPAPAYNEQFF. DNA of the CDR3: TGTGCCAGCAGCCCCGCACCAGCCTACAATGAGCAGTTCTTC.

In its sample, this clone was seen once. The rearrangement joins TRBV14 to TRBJ2-7; TRBD2 is a possible D gene (6 bases). CDR1 is SGHDN, CDR2 FVKESK, per germline. Trimming cost V 1 base and J 6 bases, with 7 bases left between them. There are 12 residues in the CDR3. CDR3 in DNA: TGTGCCAGCAGCCAAGTCGGGAGCGAGCAGTACTTC. Translated: CASSQVGSEQYF.

The chain employs TRBV4-2 and TRBJ2-3; TRBD2 matches at 7 bases. With V trimmed by 1 base and J by 6 bases, 4 bases remained unmatched. This CDR3 has 14 residues. CDR1 and CDR2 (germline): LGHNA, YNFKEQ. The CDR3 nucleotides are TGTGCCAGCAGCCAAGGACTAGCAGAGGATACGCAGTATTTT. It specifies CASSQGLAEDTQYF.

The chain is built from TRBV7-2 and TRBJ2-3; D not certain. Germline V gene sequence: CDR1 SGHTA, CDR2 FQGNSA. Trimming removed 5 bases from V and 0 bases from J, with 12 bases in between. The CDR3 consists of 15 residues. The CDR3 coding sequence is TGTGCCAGCAGCCCGAGTCCCCATAGCACAGATACGCAGTATTTT. Protein sequence: CASSPSPHSTDTQYF.

This clone was observed a few times. The J gene is TRBJ2-1, the V gene TRBV7-9, with 14 bases that match TRBD2. There are 15 residues in the CDR3. Trimming at V came to 5 bases and at J to 6 bases, leaving 3 bases not matched to a gene. CDR1 is SEHNR and CDR2 is FQNEAQ in the germline V gene (reference sequence). The CDR3 DNA is TGTGCCAGCAGCCCGACTAGCGGGGGGGCCAATGAGCAGTTCTTC. Translation: CASSPTSGGANEQFF.